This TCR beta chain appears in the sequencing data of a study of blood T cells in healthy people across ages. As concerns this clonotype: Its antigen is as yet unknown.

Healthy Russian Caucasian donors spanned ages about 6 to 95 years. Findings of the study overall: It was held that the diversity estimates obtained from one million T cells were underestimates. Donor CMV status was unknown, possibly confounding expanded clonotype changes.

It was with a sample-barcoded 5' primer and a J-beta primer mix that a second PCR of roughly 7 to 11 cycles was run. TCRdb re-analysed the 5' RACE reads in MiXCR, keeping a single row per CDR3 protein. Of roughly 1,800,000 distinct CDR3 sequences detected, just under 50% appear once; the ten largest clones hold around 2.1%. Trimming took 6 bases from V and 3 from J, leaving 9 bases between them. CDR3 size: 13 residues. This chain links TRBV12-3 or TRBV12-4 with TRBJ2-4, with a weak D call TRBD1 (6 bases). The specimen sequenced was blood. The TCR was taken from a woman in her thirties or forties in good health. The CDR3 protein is CASSGTSKNIQYF. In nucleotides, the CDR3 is TGTGCCAGCAGCGGGACAAGCAAAAACATTCAGTACTTC.